What follows are 17 T cell receptor beta chains derived from one specimen sequenced in a study of blood T cell repertoires in COVID-19. The assay was immunoSEQ multiplex PCR, and TCRdb's table has in-frame clones only and misses some. The sample records about 300,000 clones, 85% being singletons. Sequencing was performed on PBMCs or T cells enriched from blood (not recorded which). These receptor sequences come from a woman aged 30 to 39 who had been exposed to COVID-19.

The V gene is TRBV7-9, the J gene TRBJ1-2, with D maybe TRBD1 (6 bases). This CDR3 has 14 residues. V shed 2 bases and J shed 8 bases, with 15 bases lying between them. CDR1 is SEHNR and CDR2 is FQNEAQ in the germline V gene (reference sequence). The CDR3 protein is CASSLSARRGGYTF. The CDR3 DNA is TGTGCCAGCAGCTTATCGGCGAGAAGGGGGGGCTACACCTTC.

V gene TRBV12-5 combines with J gene TRBJ2-6, with a possible D match to TRBD1 (5 bases). The germline V gene encodes CDR1 LGHNT and CDR2 FRNRAP. The CDR3 is made up of 18 amino acids. Trimming removed 1 base at V and 4 bases at J, with 17 bases between. The CDR3 DNA is TGTGCTAGTGGTTTGGGAGCCCCAGGGATCTCCGGGGCCAACGTCCTGACTTTC. It codes for CASGLGAPGISGANVLTF.

This chain uses TRBV19 with TRBJ2-1, with 7 bases aligning to TRBD1. The CDR3 spans 14 residues. Germline trimming cut 5 bases from V and 3 bases from J; bases unmatched to any gene: 4. Germline V gene lookup returns CDR1 LNHDA and CDR2 SQIVND (reference sequence). This CDR3 reads CASSLGQYYNEQFF. CDR3 nucleotide sequence: TGTGCCAGTAGTCTGGGACAGTACTACAATGAGCAGTTCTTC.

The genes are TRBV6-1 and TRBJ2-1; D may be TRBD2 (6 bases). This CDR3 comprises 16 residues. Germline V lookup: CDR1 MNHNS, CDR2 SASEGT. Trimming left V 4 bases short and J 4 bases short, with 17 bases between. The CDR3 loop reads CASSGEQAGNYNEQFF. The DNA for the CDR3 is TGTGCCAGCAGTGGGGAGCAAGCGGGTAATTACAATGAGCAGTTCTTC.

The chain uses TRBV12-5 and TRBJ1-5, with a tentative D call TRBD1 (6 bases). Trimming pared 7 bases from V and 4 bases from J, leaving 17 bases between. There are 15 residues in the CDR3. CDR1 and CDR2 from the germline V gene are LGHNT and FRNRAP. In DNA, the CDR3 is TGTGCTAGTGCCCCGAGCGGGGGCCCGAATCAGCCCCAGCATTTT. Protein: CASAPSGGPNQPQHF.

V gene TRBV9 combines with J gene TRBJ1-2; D perhaps matches TRBD1 (5 bases). There are 13 residues in the CDR3. V lost 0 bases and J 8 bases, leaving 11 bases between the germline ends. Looked up from germline, CDR1 is SGDLS and CDR2 is YYNGEE. The CDR3 loop reads CASSVGGQSGYTF. DNA of the CDR3: TGTGCCAGCAGCGTAGGGGGCCAGTCCGGCTACACCTTC.

The chain uses TRBV7-2 and TRBJ1-1; possible D gene TRBD1, 5 bases. The CDR3 is made up of 14 amino acids. Between the trimmed V and J ends, which lost 2 bases and 5 bases, there was a span of 12 bases. Per germline, CDR1 SGHTA and CDR2 FQGNSA. CDR3 sequence: CASSLIGGGTEAFF. The CDR3 bases are TGTGCCAGCAGCTTAATCGGGGGTGGGACTGAAGCTTTCTTT.

The chain has TRBV14 and TRBJ1-5, with D perhaps TRBD1 (5 bases). The germline V and J ends were trimmed by 0 bases and 7 bases, with 7 bases remaining between them. Germline V gene sequence: CDR1 SGHDN, CDR2 FVKESK. The length of the CDR3 is 13 residues. The CDR3: CASSQDGAQPQHF. In nucleotides, the CDR3 is TGTGCCAGCAGCCAAGATGGGGCGCAGCCCCAGCATTTT.

The chain carries TRBV6-5 and TRBJ2-2, with D perhaps matching TRBD2 (5 bases). This CDR3 has 15 residues. Germline V gene lookup returns CDR1 MNHEY and CDR2 SVGAGI. V was pared by 5 bases and J by 1 base, with 11 bases between. CDR3: CASSSWGVNTGELFF. The DNA for the CDR3 is TGTGCCAGCAGTAGTTGGGGAGTGAACACCGGGGAGCTGTTTTTT.

The rearrangement uses TRBV7-3 and TRBJ1-2, with TRBD1 as a possible D gene (6 bases). The CDR3 runs 14 residues. Trimming removed 0 bases at V and 2 bases at J, with 7 bases between. In germline, CDR1 is SGHTA, CDR2 FQGTGA. CDR3 in DNA: TGTGCCAGCAGCTTAACGGACAGCAACTATGGCTACACCTTC. It encodes CASSLTDSNYGYTF.

The chain joins TRBV2 to TRBJ2-2, with unresolved D. The germline CDR1 and CDR2 sequences are SNHLY and FYNNEI. V lost 4 bases and J 2 bases, leaving 11 bases between the germline ends. This CDR3 is 15 amino acids long. CDR3 residues: CASSVSQSNTGELFF. The DNA for the CDR3 is TGTGCCAGCAGTGTTTCCCAGTCTAACACCGGGGAGCTGTTTTTT.

This rearrangement joins TRBV7-3 to TRBJ2-5, with D possibly matching TRBD1 (6 bases). The germline CDR1 and CDR2 sequences are SGHTA and FQGTGA. This CDR3 has 13 amino acids. V gave up 1 base and J gave up 5 bases, with 8 bases separating them. As DNA, the CDR3 is TGTGCCAGCAGCTTAAGACAGGCGGAGACCCAGTACTTC. Amino acid sequence: CASSLRQAETQYF. Complete variable domain (other parts from reference TRBV7-3 and TRBJ2-5): GAGVSQTPSNKVTEKGKYVELRCDPISGHTALYWYRQSLGQGPEFLIYFQGTGAADDSGLPNDRFFAVRPEGSVSTLKIQRTERGDSAVYLCASSLRQAETQYFGPGTRLLVL.

V gene TRBV3-1 (or the pseudogene TRBV3-2) combines with J gene TRBJ2-3; TRBD2 aligns across 9 bases. The ends lost 3 bases at V and 2 bases at J; junction bases unmatched: 15. Looked up from germline, CDR1 is LGHDT and CDR2 is YNNKEL (reference sequence). This CDR3 has 19 residues. This CDR3 reads CASSHQNPTSGKPTDTQYF. As DNA, the CDR3 is TGTGCCAGCAGCCACCAGAATCCGACTAGCGGAAAACCCACAGATACGCAGTATTTT.

The chain uses TRBV11-1 and TRBJ2-7; 9 bases match TRBD1. V was pared by 1 base and J by 6 bases, with 7 bases of the junction left unmatched. The V gene's germline CDR1 is SGHAT and CDR2 FQDESV (reference sequence). The CDR3 loop spans 15 amino acids. The CDR3 reads CASSLDPGQGFEQYF. CDR3 nucleotides: TGTGCCAGCAGCTTAGACCCTGGACAGGGGTTCGAGCAGTACTTC.

The chain recombines TRBV5-1 with TRBJ2-7, with TRBD2 identical over 12 bases. The CDR3 has 15 amino acids. V gave up 5 bases and J gave up 6 bases; unmatched junction bases: 9. Germline V gene data show CDR1 as SGHRS and CDR2 as YFSETQ. CDR3 in DNA: TGCGCCAGCAGGCAGGGTCTAGCGGGAGGGAGCGAGCAGTACTTC. This encodes CASRQGLAGGSEQYF.

Regarding this clone: Other DNA sequences within the sample encode an identical CDR3. The rearrangement uses TRBV3-1 (or the pseudogene TRBV3-2) and TRBJ2-5; 15 bases map to TRBD2. The CDR3 is 16 residues long. Germline loops: CDR1 LGHDT, CDR2 YNNKEL (reference sequence). Trimming took 4 bases from V and 2 from J; bases not matched to a gene: 2. CDR3 region: CASSPGLAGGQETQYF. CDR3 coding DNA: TGTGCCAGCAGCCCGGGACTAGCGGGGGGACAAGAGACCCAGTACTTC.

The CDR3 region is CASSLAGSSEKLFF. In nucleotides, the CDR3 is TGTGCCAGCAGCTTGGCAGGGTCAAGCGAAAAACTGTTTTTT. V and J are TRBV5-4 and TRBJ1-4, with D perhaps matching TRBD1 (5 bases). The CDR3 extends over 14 amino acids. V gave up 0 bases and J gave up 8 bases, with 11 bases separating them. Per germline, CDR1 SGHNT and CDR2 YYREEE (reference sequence).